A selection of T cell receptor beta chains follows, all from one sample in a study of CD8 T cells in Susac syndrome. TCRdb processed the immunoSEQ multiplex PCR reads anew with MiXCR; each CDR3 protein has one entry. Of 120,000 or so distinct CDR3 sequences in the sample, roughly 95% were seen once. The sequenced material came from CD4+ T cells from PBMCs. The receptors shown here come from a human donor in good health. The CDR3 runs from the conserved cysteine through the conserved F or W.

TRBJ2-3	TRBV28	CASTTSPGGDTQYF
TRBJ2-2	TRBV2	CASSGTSVGELFF
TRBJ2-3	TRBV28	CASSSGPHTDTQYF
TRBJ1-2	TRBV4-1	CASSQTGGSPYGYTF
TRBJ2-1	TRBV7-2	CASSPGAGSREQFF
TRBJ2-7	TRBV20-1	CSAFTGQVPDEQYF
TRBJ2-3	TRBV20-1	CSARQGSSTDTQYF
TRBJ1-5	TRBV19	CASSVRQGGFQPQHF
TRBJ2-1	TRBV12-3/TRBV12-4	CAIAGTGGLDEQFF
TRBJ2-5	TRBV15	CATSRAGLGARTQYF
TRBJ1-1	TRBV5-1	CASSLDLDRTWAFF
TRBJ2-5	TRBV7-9	CASIPPGARETQYF
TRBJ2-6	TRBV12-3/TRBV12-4	CASTPDRLDVLTF
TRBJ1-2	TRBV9	CASSFGQGNGYGYTF
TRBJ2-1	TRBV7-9	CASSPGTYNEQFF
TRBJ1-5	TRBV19	CASSISRGRVQPQHF
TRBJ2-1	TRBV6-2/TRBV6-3	CASSYSVNEQFF
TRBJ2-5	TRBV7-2	CASSPTSGGKTQYF
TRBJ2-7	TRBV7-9	CASSPGQGDEQYF
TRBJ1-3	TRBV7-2	CASSLQGNTIYF
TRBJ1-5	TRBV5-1	CASSWGQGNQPQHF
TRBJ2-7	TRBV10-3	CAISVQGIEQYF
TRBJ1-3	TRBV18	CASSPSRTSGNTIYF
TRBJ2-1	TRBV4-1	CASSQVIRDPYNEQFF
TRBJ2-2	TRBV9	CASSVDYTGELFF
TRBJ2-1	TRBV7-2	CASSRSGEQFF
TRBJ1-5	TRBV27	CASRDREAQPQHF